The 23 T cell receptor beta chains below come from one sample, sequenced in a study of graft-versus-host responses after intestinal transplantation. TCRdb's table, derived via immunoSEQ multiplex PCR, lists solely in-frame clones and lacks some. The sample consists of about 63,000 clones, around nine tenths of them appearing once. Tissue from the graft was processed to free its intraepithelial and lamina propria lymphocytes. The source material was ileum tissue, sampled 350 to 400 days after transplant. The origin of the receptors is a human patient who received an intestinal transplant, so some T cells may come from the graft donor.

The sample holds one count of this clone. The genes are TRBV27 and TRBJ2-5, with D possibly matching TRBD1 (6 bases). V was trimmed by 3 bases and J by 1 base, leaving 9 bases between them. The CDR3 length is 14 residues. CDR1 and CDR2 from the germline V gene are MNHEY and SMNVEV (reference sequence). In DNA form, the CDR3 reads TGTGCCAGCAGTTTCACAGGGACCCAAGAGACCCAGTACTTC. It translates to CASSFTGTQETQYF.

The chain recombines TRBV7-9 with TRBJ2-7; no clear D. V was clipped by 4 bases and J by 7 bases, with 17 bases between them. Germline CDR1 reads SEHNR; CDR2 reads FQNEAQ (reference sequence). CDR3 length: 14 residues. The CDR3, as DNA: TGTGCCAGCAGCTCGCAAGACGCAAGGGCTGAGCAGTACTTC. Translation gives CASSSQDARAEQYF.

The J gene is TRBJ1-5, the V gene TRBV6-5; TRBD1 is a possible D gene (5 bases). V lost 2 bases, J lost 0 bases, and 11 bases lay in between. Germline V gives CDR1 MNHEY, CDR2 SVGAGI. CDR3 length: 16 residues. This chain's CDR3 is CASSYGDRYSNQPQHF. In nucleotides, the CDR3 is TGTGCCAGCAGTTACGGTGACAGATATAGCAATCAGCCCCAGCATTTT.

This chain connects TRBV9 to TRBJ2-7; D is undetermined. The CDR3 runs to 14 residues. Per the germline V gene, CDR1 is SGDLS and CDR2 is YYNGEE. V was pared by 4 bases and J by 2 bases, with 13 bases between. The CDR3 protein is CASSKTLAPYEQYF. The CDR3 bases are TGTGCCAGCAGCAAGACACTTGCCCCCTACGAGCAGTACTTC.

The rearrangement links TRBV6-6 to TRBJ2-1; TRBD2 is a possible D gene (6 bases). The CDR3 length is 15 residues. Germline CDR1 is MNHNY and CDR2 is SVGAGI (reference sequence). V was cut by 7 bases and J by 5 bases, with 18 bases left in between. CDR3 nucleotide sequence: TGTGCCAGCACCGACGAGCGGGTTAGTCACAATGAGCAGTTCTTC. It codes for CASTDERVSHNEQFF.

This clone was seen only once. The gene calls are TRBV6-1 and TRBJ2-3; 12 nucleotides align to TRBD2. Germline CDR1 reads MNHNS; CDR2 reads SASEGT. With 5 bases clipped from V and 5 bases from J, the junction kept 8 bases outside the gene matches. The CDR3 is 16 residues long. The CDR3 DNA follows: TGTGCCAGCAGTCAAGGACTAGCGGGATTGTTAGATACGCAGTATTTT. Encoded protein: CASSQGLAGLLDTQYF.

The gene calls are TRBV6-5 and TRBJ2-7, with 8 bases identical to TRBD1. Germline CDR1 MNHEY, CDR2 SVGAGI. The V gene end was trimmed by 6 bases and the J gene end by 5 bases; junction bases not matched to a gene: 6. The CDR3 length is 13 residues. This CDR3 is CASSLGQGHEQYF. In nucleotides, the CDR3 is TGTGCCAGCAGCCTAGGACAGGGTCACGAGCAGTACTTC.

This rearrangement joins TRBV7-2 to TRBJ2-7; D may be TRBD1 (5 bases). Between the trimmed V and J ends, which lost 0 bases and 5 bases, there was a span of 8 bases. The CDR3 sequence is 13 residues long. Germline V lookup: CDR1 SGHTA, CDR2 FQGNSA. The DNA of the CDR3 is TGTGCCAGCAGCTTAGCGTCAGGGAACGAGCAGTACTTC. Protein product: CASSLASGNEQYF.

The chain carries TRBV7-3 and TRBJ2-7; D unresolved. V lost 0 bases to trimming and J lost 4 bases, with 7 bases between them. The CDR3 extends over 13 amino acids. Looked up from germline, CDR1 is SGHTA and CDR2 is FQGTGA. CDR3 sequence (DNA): TGTGCCAGCAGCTTAACGCCCTGGTACGAGCAGTACTTC. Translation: CASSLTPWYEQYF.

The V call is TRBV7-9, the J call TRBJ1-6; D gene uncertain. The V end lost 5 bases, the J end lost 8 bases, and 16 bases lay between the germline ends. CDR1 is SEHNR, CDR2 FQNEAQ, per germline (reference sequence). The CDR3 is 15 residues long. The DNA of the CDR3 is TGTGCCAGCAGCCCGACAAATCGGAGGGATTCACCCCTCCACTTT. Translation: CASSPTNRRDSPLHF.

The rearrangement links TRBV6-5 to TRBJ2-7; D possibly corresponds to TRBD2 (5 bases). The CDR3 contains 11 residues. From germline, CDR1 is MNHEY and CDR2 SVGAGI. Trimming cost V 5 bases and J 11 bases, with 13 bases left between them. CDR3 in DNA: TGTGCCAGCAGTCCCGTCCAGGAGGAGTACTTC. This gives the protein CASSPVQEEYF.

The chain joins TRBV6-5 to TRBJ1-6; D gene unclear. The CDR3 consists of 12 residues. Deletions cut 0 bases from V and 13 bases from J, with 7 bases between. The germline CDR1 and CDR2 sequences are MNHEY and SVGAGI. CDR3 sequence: CASSYSDGPLHF. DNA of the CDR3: TGTGCCAGCAGTTACTCCGATGGGCCCCTCCACTTT.

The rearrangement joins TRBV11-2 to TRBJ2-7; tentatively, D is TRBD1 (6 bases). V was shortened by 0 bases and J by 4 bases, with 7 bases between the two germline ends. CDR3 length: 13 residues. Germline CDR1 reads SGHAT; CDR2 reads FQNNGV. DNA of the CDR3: TGTGCCAGCAGCTTAGAAGGGGGTTACGAGCAGTACTTC. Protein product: CASSLEGGYEQYF.

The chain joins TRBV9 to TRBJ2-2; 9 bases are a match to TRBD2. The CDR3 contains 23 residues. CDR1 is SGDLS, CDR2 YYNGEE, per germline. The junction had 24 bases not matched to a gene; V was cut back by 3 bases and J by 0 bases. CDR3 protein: CASSAPSRGMGGRAEPNTGELFF. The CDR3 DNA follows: TGTGCCAGCAGCGCCCCTTCCCGGGGAATGGGCGGGAGGGCCGAACCGAACACCGGGGAGCTGTTTTTT.

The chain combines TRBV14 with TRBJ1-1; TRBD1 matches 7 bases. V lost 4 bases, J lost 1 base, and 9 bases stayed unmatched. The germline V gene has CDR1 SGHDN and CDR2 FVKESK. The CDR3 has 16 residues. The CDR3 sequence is CASSPQAGTANTEAFF. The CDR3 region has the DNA TGTGCCAGCAGCCCTCAGGCCGGGACAGCGAACACTGAAGCTTTCTTT.

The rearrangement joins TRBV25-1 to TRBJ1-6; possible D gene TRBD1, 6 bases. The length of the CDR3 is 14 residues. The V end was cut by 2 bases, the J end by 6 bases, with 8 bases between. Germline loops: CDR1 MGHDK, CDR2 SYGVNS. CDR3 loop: CASSEQGFNSPLHF. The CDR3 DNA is TGTGCCAGCAGTGAACAGGGGTTTAATTCACCCCTCCACTTT.

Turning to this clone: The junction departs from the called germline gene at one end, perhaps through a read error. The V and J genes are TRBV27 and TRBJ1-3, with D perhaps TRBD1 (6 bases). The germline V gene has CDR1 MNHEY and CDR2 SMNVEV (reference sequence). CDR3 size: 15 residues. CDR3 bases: TGTGCCAGCAGTCTATCATCAGGGGCAGGAAACACCATATATTTT. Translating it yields CASSLSSGAGNTIYF.

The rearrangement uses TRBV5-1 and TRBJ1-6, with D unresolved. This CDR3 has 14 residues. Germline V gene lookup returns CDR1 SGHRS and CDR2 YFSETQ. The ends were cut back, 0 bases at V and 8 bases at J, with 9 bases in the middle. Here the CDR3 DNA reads TGCGCCAGCAGCTTGGAAGGGAGGGATTCACCCCTCCACTTT. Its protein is CASSLEGRDSPLHF.

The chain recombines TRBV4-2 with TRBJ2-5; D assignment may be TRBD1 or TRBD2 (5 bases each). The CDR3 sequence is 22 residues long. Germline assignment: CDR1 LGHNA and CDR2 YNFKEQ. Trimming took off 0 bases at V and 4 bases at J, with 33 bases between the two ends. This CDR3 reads CASSQDPFPFVGGLGSGETQYF. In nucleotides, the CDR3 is TGTGCCAGCAGCCAAGACCCTTTTCCTTTCGTTGGGGGTTTAGGGAGCGGAGAGACCCAGTACTTC.

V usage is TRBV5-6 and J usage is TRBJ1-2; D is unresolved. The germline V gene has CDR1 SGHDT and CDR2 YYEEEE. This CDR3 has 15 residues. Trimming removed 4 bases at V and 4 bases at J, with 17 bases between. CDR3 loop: CASSPSFEGVYGYTF. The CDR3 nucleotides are TGTGCCAGCAGCCCCTCCTTTGAGGGAGTCTATGGCTACACCTTC.

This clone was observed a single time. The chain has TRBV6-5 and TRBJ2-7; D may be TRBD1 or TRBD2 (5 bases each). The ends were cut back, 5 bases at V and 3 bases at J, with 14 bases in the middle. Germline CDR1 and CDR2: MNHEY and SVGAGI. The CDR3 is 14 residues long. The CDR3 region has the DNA TGTGCCAGCAGTGTGCAGGGAGAGCGCTACGAGCAGTACTTC. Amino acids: CASSVQGERYEQYF.

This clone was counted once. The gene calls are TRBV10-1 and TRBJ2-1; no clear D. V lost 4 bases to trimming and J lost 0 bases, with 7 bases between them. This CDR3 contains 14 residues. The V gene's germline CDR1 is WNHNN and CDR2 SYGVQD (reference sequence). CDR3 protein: CASSAPSSYNEQFF. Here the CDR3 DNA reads TGCGCCAGCAGTGCCCCGAGCTCCTACAATGAGCAGTTCTTC.

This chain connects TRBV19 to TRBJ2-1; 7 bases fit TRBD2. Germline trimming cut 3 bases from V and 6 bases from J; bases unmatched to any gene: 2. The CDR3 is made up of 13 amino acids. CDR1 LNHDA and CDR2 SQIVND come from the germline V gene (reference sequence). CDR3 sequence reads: CASSMIAGNEQFF. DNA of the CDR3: TGTGCCAGTAGTATGATAGCGGGCAATGAGCAGTTCTTC.